This record concerns one T cell receptor (beta chain) sequence. This record belongs to a study of preoperative IRX-2 immunotherapy in early breast cancer. Generated by immunoSEQ multiplex PCR, the TCRdb table keeps only in-frame clones and is missing some. The sample includes about 25,000 clones, around 95% of them seen just once. The CDR3 extends over 15 amino acids. CDR1 is SEHNR, CDR2 FQNEAQ, per germline (reference sequence). Deletions cut 1 base from V and 4 bases from J, with 13 bases between. Treatment noted: preoperative locoregional IRX-2 cytokine immunotherapy. This phase Ib study tested locoregional IRX-2 cytokine immunotherapy given before surgery.

This specimen was tumor tissue, taken after IRX-2 immunotherapy. The receptor's source is a human donor with breast cancer. The V and J genes are TRBV7-9 and TRBJ1-1, with D possibly being TRBD1 (5 bases). Here the CDR3 reads CASSLGSGEGTEAFF. CDR3 nucleotide sequence: TGTGCCAGCAGCTTAGGTTCGGGGGAAGGCACTGAAGCTTTCTTT.